This TCR beta chain was observed in a study of OX40 agonist ivuxolimab in advanced cancers. Context from the whole study: Ivuxolimab was an agonistic, fully human IgG2 monoclonal antibody directed against OX40 (CD134), a costimulatory receptor. Prior anti-PD-1, anti-PD-L1 or anti-CTLA-4 therapy was permitted, and about 40% of dose-escalation patients had received checkpoint inhibitors. Intravenous ivuxolimab was administered to patients every 2 weeks at six dose levels: 0.01, 0.1, 0.3, 1.5, 3 and 10 mg/kg. Among the 50 to 55 dose-escalation patients, around 19 had hepatocellular carcinoma, roughly 15 melanoma, 9 renal cell carcinoma and 9 head and neck cancer. The point of sequencing TCRbeta in the periphery was to test whether ivuxolimab changed TCR sequence diversity and drove clonal T-cell expansion. A male proportion of 82.7% and a mean age of 60 years, ranging from about 23 to 90, were recorded for the dose-escalation cohort. The monotherapy dose-escalation portion (N of about 50 patients) of the phase I ivuxolimab trial is reported in the paper. Partial responses were achieved by three dose-escalation patients, of whom one had hepatocellular carcinoma and two had cutaneous melanoma. What the authors observed across the whole study: After ivuxolimab, expanded clones were on average more numerous among CD8+ T cells than among CD4+ T cells. At doses from 0.1 to 3.0 mg/kg, clonal expansion was seen in both CD4+ and CD8+ blood T cells between baseline and week 6. Low levels of normalized T-cell clonal expansion were also seen in some patients who did not respond. In partial responders in the 0.1-3.0 mg/kg groups, normalized peripheral clonal expansion was found to be among the lowest, especially among CD8+ T cells. Antigen specificity was not determined for the clonally expanded peripheral T cells.

Genomic DNA was extracted from sorted cells for sequencing of the TCRbeta CDR3 region. The immunoSEQ Assay was used to sequence the TCRbeta CDR3 regions. In its TCRdb copy, this immuneACCESS table keeps in-frame sequences only and misses some clones. Where compared with another copy, unresolved V genes explain less than half of these, and the others have no known cause. This sample comprises approximately 100,000 clones, approximately 85% of them detected only once. The ten largest account for about 4.1% of the sample. Patients with a history of autoimmune disease or receiving systemic immunosuppression were excluded from the trial. Peripheral blood for TCR sequencing was collected from all dose cohorts at baseline, on cycle 4 day 1, and on cycle 7 day 1. Samples were obtained from an open-label, multicenter, first-in-human phase I dose-escalation trial of ivuxolimab. Adults with locally advanced or metastatic head and neck squamous cell, hepatocellular, melanoma or renal cell carcinoma were enrolled in the trial. CD4+ and CD8+ T cells were sorted separately from peripheral blood before TCR sequencing.

Its CDR3 holds 14 amino acids, cysteine through phenylalanine. Here the CDR3 DNA is all that survives: 42 bases in frame from base 1. CDR1 and CDR2 were assigned from the germline V gene as SGHAT and FQNNGV. V loses 1 base, J loses 4 bases, and the germline ends lie 9 bases apart. On this clone itself: Its target antigen remains unknown. Per-base qualities were not stored, and no clone one base away is much larger.

The chain joins TRBV11-2 to TRBJ2-3; the D gene is possibly TRBD1 or TRBD2, each agreeing over 5 bases. The sequence was obtained from an adult with an advanced solid tumor such as melanoma, head and neck, liver or kidney cancer. Sample: CD4+ or CD8+ T cells sorted from blood, taken in a trial of the OX40 agonist ivuxolimab. The sequenced DNA is TGTGCCAGCAGCTTAGGAGGGGCGGCAGATACGCAGTATTTT. This encodes CASSLGGAADTQYF.